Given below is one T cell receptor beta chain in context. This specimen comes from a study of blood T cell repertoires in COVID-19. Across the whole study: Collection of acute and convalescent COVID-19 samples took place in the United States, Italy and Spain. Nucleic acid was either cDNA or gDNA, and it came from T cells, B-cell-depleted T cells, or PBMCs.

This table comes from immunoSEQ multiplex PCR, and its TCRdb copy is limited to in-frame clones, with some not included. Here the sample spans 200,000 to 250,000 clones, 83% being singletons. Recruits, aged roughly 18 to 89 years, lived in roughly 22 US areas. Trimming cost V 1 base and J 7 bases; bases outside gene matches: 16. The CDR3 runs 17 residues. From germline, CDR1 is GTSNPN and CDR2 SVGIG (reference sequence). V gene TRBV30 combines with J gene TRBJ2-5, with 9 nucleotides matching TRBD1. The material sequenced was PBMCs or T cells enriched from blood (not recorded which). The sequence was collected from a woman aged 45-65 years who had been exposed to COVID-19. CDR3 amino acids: CAWSGRPGQGFGRTQYF. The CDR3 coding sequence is TGTGCCTGGAGTGGACGACCGGGACAGGGATTCGGGAGGACCCAGTACTTC.